The source of this T cell receptor beta chain is a study of blood T cell repertoires in COVID-19. Study at large: Spain, Italy and the United States supplied samples that represented acute and convalescent COVID-19. PBMCs, B-cell-depleted T cells, or T cells provided the cDNA or gDNA that made up the material.

In the original processing: Scientists estimated how many nucleated cells there were by amplifying reference gene primers. The table came from immunoSEQ multiplex PCR; TCRdb's copy has only in-frame clones and leaves some out. V and J calls and clone size are as listed in that table; D and trimming were resolved from the DNA. The table has about 98,000 clones, 65% to 90% seen once. Per germline, CDR1 SNHLY and CDR2 FYNNEI. Trimming left V 6 bases short and J 8 bases short, with 17 bases between. The CDR3 is made up of 14 amino acids. This receptor was obtained from a man in his sixties or seventies with active or convalescent COVID-19. The sample comprised peripheral blood. The chain combines TRBV2 with TRBJ2-1; tentative D call: TRBD1 (5 bases). CDR3 nucleotides: TGTGCCAGCAGCGGAAGGCCCCAGGGCGATGAGCAGTTCTTC. The encoded protein is CASSGRPQGDEQFF.